These 30 T cell receptor beta chains were all obtained from the same sample, sequenced in a study of shared clonotypes between healthy human individuals. Repertoires were generated with immunoSEQ multiplex PCR, while TCRdb's copy carries only in-frame clones and drops some. The profile shows roughly 220,000 clones, 50% to 75% of them singletons. What was sequenced was memory CD4+ T cells sorted from blood. The subset: CD45RA-negative fraction. The source is a young man in good health.

The chain has TRBV2 and TRBJ2-1; the D is unclear. CDR1 is SNHLY, CDR2 FYNNEI, per germline. Between the trimmed V and J ends, which lost 6 bases and 9 bases, there was a span of 15 bases. CDR3 size: 13 residues. CDR3 bases: TGTGCCAGCAGCCCCCTAGTGTTGGGTGAGCAGTTCTTC. The encoded protein is CASSPLVLGEQFF. The variable domain in full, completed from reference TRBV2 and TRBJ2-1, reads EPEVTQTPSHQVTQMGQEVILRCVPISNHLYFYWYRQILGQKVEFLVSFYNNEISEKSEIFDDQFSVERPDGSNFTLKIRSTKLEDSAMYFCASSPLVLGEQFFGPGTRLTVL.

The chain is built from TRBV14 and TRBJ2-1; 8 nucleotides align to TRBD2. The germline gives CDR1 SGHDN, CDR2 FVKESK. The V and J ends lost 4 bases and 8 bases, in that order; junction bases with no gene match: 10. CDR3 size: 15 residues. The CDR3 loop is CASSLILAVGDEQFF. The CDR3 region has the DNA TGTGCCAGCAGCCTTATACTAGCGGTGGGCGATGAGCAGTTCTTC.

This clone was counted once. V usage is TRBV27 and J usage is TRBJ2-5; 15 bases are a match to TRBD2. The V gene's germline CDR1 is MNHEY and CDR2 SMNVEV (reference sequence). V shed 3 bases, J shed 4 bases, and the junction held 12 bases outside the gene matches. CDR3 length: 19 residues. CDR3 sequence: CASSFDRTSGRALRETQYF. In nucleotides, the CDR3 is TGTGCCAGCAGTTTCGATAGGACTAGCGGGAGGGCCTTAAGAGAGACCCAGTACTTC.

The V and J genes are TRBV21-1 and TRBJ2-7; the DNA was not used to check the table's D call, TRBD1. TRBV21-1 is a known pseudogene. The CDR3 has 16 amino acids. The CDR3 DNA is TGTGCCAGCAGCATCCCGGTCGGACAGGGACTTTACGAGCAGTACTTC. Amino acids: CASSIPVGQGLYEQYF.

The rearrangement joins TRBV6-1 to TRBJ2-1; 8 nucleotides match TRBD2. CDR1 is MNHNS, CDR2 SASEGT, per germline. The CDR3 runs to 14 residues. V lost 6 bases and J lost 6; bases outside the gene matches: 7. The CDR3 DNA reads as TGTGCCAGCAGGGGTAGCGGGGTGGTCAATGAGCAGTTCTTC. It is translated as CASRGSGVVNEQFF.

This chain uses TRBV10-3 with TRBJ2-4; D possibly corresponds to TRBD1 (6 bases). Trimming shortened V by 7 bases and J by 2 bases, and 15 bases separated the two germline ends. CDR1 and CDR2 (germline): ENHRY, SYGVKD. The CDR3 has 15 amino acids. For the CDR3, the DNA is TGTGCCATCAATCGGCAGGGGCCGACCAAAAACATTCAGTACTTC. Amino acids: CAINRQGPTKNIQYF.

CDR3 protein: CSVEGGPGELFF. The CDR3 coding sequence is TGCAGCGTTGAAGGTGGTCCCGGGGAGCTGTTTTTT. The chain is built from TRBV29-1 and TRBJ2-2; D uncertain. V was clipped by 1 base and J by 6 bases, with 6 bases between them. The germline V gene encodes CDR1 SQVTM and CDR2 ANQGSEA. The CDR3 totals 12 residues.

This clone has a handful of counts. The chain combines TRBV5-4 with TRBJ2-7, with a weak D call TRBD1 (5 bases). Germline lookup yields CDR1 SGHNT and CDR2 YYREEE (reference sequence). The CDR3 is 15 residues long. V was cut by 5 bases and J by 3 bases, with 18 bases left in between. The CDR3 region has the DNA TGTGCCAGCAGGTTAGGGGTGGAGCGCTTCTACGAGCAGTACTTC. Translation: CASRLGVERFYEQYF.

J is TRBJ2-1 and V is TRBV11-2; D is unclear. Looked up from germline, CDR1 is SGHAT and CDR2 is FQNNGV. V lost 7 bases and J 6 bases, leaving 16 bases between the germline ends. CDR3 size: 14 residues. The CDR3 DNA reads as TGTGCCAGCACCCCCCTCCTCCACAGCAATGAGCAGTTCTTC. This gives the protein CASTPLLHSNEQFF.

The chain links TRBV18 to TRBJ2-3, with 9 bases matching TRBD2. Germline CDR1 KGHSH, CDR2 LQKENI. V lost 8 bases and J lost 8; bases outside the gene matches: 11. The CDR3 is 14 amino acids. The CDR3 DNA reads TGTGCCAGCAAACGAGAAGGACTAGCGCCTACGCAGTATTTT. It codes for CASKREGLAPTQYF.

This chain uses TRBV6-5 with TRBJ1-1; no firm D call. The CDR3 is 15 residues long. Germline V gene lookup returns CDR1 MNHEY and CDR2 SVGAGI. V was cut by 0 bases and J by 3 bases, with 11 bases left in between. The CDR3 sequence is CASSYSNRGDTEAFF. CDR3 DNA sequence: TGTGCCAGCAGTTACTCGAACAGAGGAGACACTGAAGCTTTCTTT.

The chain has TRBV28 and TRBJ2-1; the D gene is possibly TRBD2 (6 bases). Per the germline V gene, CDR1 is MDHEN and CDR2 is SYDVKM. This CDR3 region has 13 residues. The V and J ends lost 1 base and 10 bases respectively, with 11 bases between them. The CDR3 here is CASSLSAGSEQFF. In DNA, the CDR3 is TGTGCCAGCAGTTTATCTGCGGGGAGCGAGCAGTTCTTC.

This clone occurred once. The chain links TRBV6-5 to TRBJ2-7; 8 bases are a match to TRBD1. This CDR3 region has 15 residues. The V gene end was trimmed by 4 bases and the J gene end by 3 bases; junction bases not matched to a gene: 8. Germline V gene sequence: CDR1 MNHEY, CDR2 SVGAGI. CDR3: CASSSPRQGNYEQYF. CDR3 DNA: TGTGCCAGCAGTTCCCCGAGACAGGGGAACTACGAGCAGTACTTC.

The chain carries TRBV19 and TRBJ2-1; 7 bases match TRBD2. This CDR3 has 18 residues. V was clipped by 9 bases and J by 6 bases; unmatched bases: 23. Looked up from germline, CDR1 is LNHDA and CDR2 is SQIVND (reference sequence). CDR3 sequence (DNA): TGTGCCAGCCCCGAACGAGGGAATGTGCGGGAGCGATTCAATGAGCAGTTCTTC. It yields the protein CASPERGNVRERFNEQFF.

The chain has TRBV19 and TRBJ2-5; a possible D gene is TRBD1 (6 bases). V was shortened by 6 bases and J by 5 bases, with 16 bases between the two germline ends. Germline CDR1 LNHDA, CDR2 SQIVND (reference sequence). The CDR3 contains 14 residues. In DNA, the CDR3 is TGTGCCAGTAGCGCCTCAACAGGGCTGGAGACCCAGTACTTC. It specifies CASSASTGLETQYF. Full variable domain (remainder filled in from reference TRBV19 and TRBJ2-5): DGGITQSPKYLFRKEGQNVTLSCEQNLNHDAMYWYRQDPGQGLRLIYYSQIVNDFQKGDIAEGYSVSREKKESFPLTVTSAQKNPTAFYLCASSASTGLETQYFGPGTRLLVL.

The DNA of the CDR3 is TGTGCCAGCTCAAGAACTGGGGACACTGAAGCTTTCTTT. Encoded protein: CASSRTGDTEAFF. The rearrangement joins TRBV18 to TRBJ1-1; no definite D call. The CDR3 runs to 13 residues. Germline-derived CDR1 and CDR2 are KGHSH and LQKENI. The V and J ends lost 5 bases and 3 bases respectively, with 10 bases between them.

The V call is TRBV2, the J call TRBJ2-7, with 10 nucleotides matching TRBD1. V lost 7 bases, J lost 2 bases, and 2 bases stayed unmatched. CDR3 size: 13 residues. Per the germline V gene, CDR1 is SNHLY and CDR2 is FYNNEI. Here the CDR3 DNA reads TGTGCCAGCACAGACAGGGGGCCCTACGAGCAGTACTTC. Translated, it gives CASTDRGPYEQYF.

V gene TRBV28 combines with J gene TRBJ2-7; D remains unclear. Deletions cut 3 bases from V and 4 bases from J, with 7 bases between. CDR1 is MDHEN and CDR2 is SYDVKM in the germline V gene. The CDR3 runs 12 residues. Here the CDR3 DNA reads TGTGCCAGCAGTTTCGCTAGGTACGAGCAGTACTTC. Translated, it gives CASSFARYEQYF.

This clone is a singleton in its sample. The chain recombines TRBV19 with TRBJ2-1; 8 positions agree with TRBD1. V was clipped by 9 bases and J by 4 bases; unmatched bases: 2. The CDR3 has 12 amino acids. Germline CDR1 is LNHDA and CDR2 is SQIVND (reference sequence). CDR3 sequence reads: CASGDRYNEQFF. CDR3 nucleotides: TGTGCCAGCGGGGACAGGTACAATGAGCAGTTCTTC. The full variable domain, with the rest looked up from reference TRBV19 and TRBJ2-1, is DGGITQSPKYLFRKEGQNVTLSCEQNLNHDAMYWYRQDPGQGLRLIYYSQIVNDFQKGDIAEGYSVSREKKESFPLTVTSAQKNPTAFYLCASGDRYNEQFFGPGTRLTVL.

The chain's CDR3 is CASSPSPVATNEKLFF. The CDR3 coding sequence is TGTGCCAGCAGCCCTAGTCCGGTGGCCACTAATGAAAAACTGTTTTTT. The rearrangement links TRBV9 to TRBJ1-4; D is unclear. The V gene's germline CDR1 is SGDLS and CDR2 YYNGEE. The CDR3 sequence is 16 residues long. V lost 4 bases to trimming and J lost 2 bases, with 15 bases between them. Together with reference TRBV9 and TRBJ1-4, the CDR3 gives the full variable domain: DSGVTQTPKHLITATGQRVTLRCSPRSGDLSVYWYQQSLDQGLQFLIQYYNGEERAKGNILERFSAQQFPDLHSELNLSSLELGDSALYFCASSPSPVATNEKLFFGSGTQLSVL.

This clone was recorded a few times. The CDR3 DNA reads as TGTGCCAGCAGCTTAAGGGAGGGCTTGGACAATGAGCAGTTCTTC. It yields the protein CASSLREGLDNEQFF. V is TRBV7-8 and J is TRBJ2-1, with 7 positions matching TRBD2. V shed 2 bases and J 5 bases; nucleotides not matched to a gene: 6. The CDR3 contains 15 residues. Germline V gene sequence: CDR1 SGHVS, CDR2 FQNEAQ.

This clone has a handful of counts. The rearrangement links TRBV5-4 to TRBJ2-3, with TRBD1 matching over 8 bases. With V trimmed by 3 bases and J by 1 base, 4 bases remained unmatched. CDR1 is SGHNT and CDR2 is YYREEE in the germline V gene (reference sequence). The CDR3 is 15 residues long. In DNA, the CDR3 is TGTGCCAGCAGCTCCCCGACAGGGGGCACAGATACGCAGTATTTT. Its protein product is CASSSPTGGTDTQYF.

The rearrangement links TRBV5-6 to TRBJ1-2, with a tentative D call TRBD1 (6 bases). This CDR3 is 15 amino acids long. Trimming pared 4 bases from V and 0 bases from J, leaving 13 bases between. Germline-derived CDR1 and CDR2 are SGHDT and YYEEEE. The CDR3 sequence is CASSPETGTNYGYTF. The CDR3 bases are TGTGCCAGCAGCCCGGAGACAGGAACTAACTATGGCTACACCTTC.

The chain joins TRBV18 to TRBJ2-3; D is unresolved. The germline CDR1 and CDR2 sequences are KGHSH and LQKENI. With 4 bases removed from V and 6 bases from J, the gap between germline ends came to 8 bases. The CDR3 totals 12 residues. The CDR3 protein is CASSQGSDTQYF. DNA of the CDR3: TGTGCCAGCTCACAGGGATCCGATACGCAGTATTTT. Together with reference TRBV18 and TRBJ2-3, the CDR3 gives the full variable domain: NAGVMQNPRHLVRRRGQEARLRCSPMKGHSHVYWYRQLPEEGLKFMVYLQKENIIDESGMPKERFSAEFPKEGPSILRIQQVVRGDSAAYFCASSQGSDTQYFGPGTRLTVL.

The chain has TRBV14 and TRBJ2-7; TRBD1 aligns across 7 bases. The germline CDR1 and CDR2 sequences are SGHDN and FVKESK. This CDR3 contains 17 residues. Losses at the gene ends were 0 bases for V and 4 bases for J; bases not matched to a gene: 12. CDR3 region: CASSQERMTGRGYEQYF. CDR3 DNA: TGTGCCAGCAGCCAAGAGAGGATGACAGGGAGAGGGTACGAGCAGTACTTC.

The chain employs TRBV6-5 and TRBJ1-1; no reliable D call. Germline CDR1 and CDR2: MNHEY and SVGAGI. The V end lost 1 base, the J end lost 1 base, and 7 bases lay between the germline ends. The CDR3 spans 14 residues. The CDR3 DNA follows: TGTGCCAGCAGTTACTTCCGGGAGAACACTGAAGCTTTCTTT. It encodes CASSYFRENTEAFF.

The V gene is TRBV27, the J gene TRBJ1-2; D is uncertain. CDR3 size: 13 residues. CDR1 MNHEY and CDR2 SMNVEV come from the germline V gene (reference sequence). The V gene lost 2 bases and the J gene lost 8 bases, with 12 bases spanning the gap. Here the CDR3 reads CASSLGGVGGYTF. CDR3 DNA sequence: TGTGCCAGCAGTTTAGGTGGGGTCGGGGGCTACACCTTC.

The genes are TRBV2 and TRBJ1-1, with 7 bases fitting TRBD1. Germline loops: CDR1 SNHLY, CDR2 FYNNEI. Germline trimming cut 6 bases from V and 4 bases from J; bases unmatched to any gene: 8. This CDR3 is built from 14 residues. As DNA, the CDR3 is TGTGCCAGCAGAGACGACAGGGACGGCACTGAAGCTTTCTTT. Translation gives CASRDDRDGTEAFF.

A word on this clone: With a far larger clone one base away, a read error is the likely cause. The chain employs TRBV2 and TRBJ2-7; possibly TRBD1 for D (6 bases). V was cut by 7 bases and J by 6 bases, with 16 bases left in between. CDR1 and CDR2 from the germline V gene are SNHLY and FYNNEI. The length of the CDR3 is 13 residues. DNA for the CDR3: TGTGCCAGCAATGGACAGTTTGGGGGCGAGCAGTACTTC. Encoded protein: CASNGQFGGEQYF.

V usage is TRBV27 and J usage is TRBJ1-2; maybe TRBD1 (6 bases). V was clipped by 3 bases and J by 8 bases, with 19 bases between them. Per the germline V gene, CDR1 is MNHEY and CDR2 is SMNVEV (reference sequence). CDR3 length equals 15 residues. The CDR3 here is CASSFRVGHRAGYTF. CDR3 in DNA: TGTGCCAGCAGTTTCCGGGTGGGCCACAGGGCAGGCTACACCTTC.